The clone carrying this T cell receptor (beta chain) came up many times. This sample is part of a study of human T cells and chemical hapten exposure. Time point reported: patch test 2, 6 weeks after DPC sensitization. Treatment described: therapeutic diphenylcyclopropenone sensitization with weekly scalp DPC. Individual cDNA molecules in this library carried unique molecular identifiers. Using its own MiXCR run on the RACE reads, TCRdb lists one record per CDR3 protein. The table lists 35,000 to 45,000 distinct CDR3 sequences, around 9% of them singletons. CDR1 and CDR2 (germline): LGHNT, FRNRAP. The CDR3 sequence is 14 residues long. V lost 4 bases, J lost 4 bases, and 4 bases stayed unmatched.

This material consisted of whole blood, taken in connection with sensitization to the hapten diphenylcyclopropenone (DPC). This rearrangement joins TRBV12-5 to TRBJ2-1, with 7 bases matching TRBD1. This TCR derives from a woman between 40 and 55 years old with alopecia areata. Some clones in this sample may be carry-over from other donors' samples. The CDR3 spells CASGSSTGYNEQFF. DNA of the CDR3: TGTGCTAGTGGTTCCTCGACAGGGTACAATGAGCAGTTCTTC.